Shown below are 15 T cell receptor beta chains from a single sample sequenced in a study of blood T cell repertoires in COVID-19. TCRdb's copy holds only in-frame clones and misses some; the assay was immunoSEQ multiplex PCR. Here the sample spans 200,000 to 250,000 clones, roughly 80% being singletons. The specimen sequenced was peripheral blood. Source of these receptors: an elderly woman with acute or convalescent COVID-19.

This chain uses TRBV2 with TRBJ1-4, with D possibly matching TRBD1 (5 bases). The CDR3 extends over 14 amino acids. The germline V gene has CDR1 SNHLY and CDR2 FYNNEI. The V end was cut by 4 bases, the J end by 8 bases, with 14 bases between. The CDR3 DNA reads TGTGCCAGCAGTGGGATGAGGGGAGGCGAAAAACTGTTTTTT. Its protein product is CASSGMRGGEKLFF.

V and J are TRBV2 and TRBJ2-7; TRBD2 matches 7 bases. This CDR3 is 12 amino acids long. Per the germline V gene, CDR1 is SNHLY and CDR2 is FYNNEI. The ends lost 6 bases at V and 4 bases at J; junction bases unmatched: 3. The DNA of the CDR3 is TGTGCCAGCAGCGGGGAGGGGTACGAGCAGTACTTC. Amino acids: CASSGEGYEQYF.

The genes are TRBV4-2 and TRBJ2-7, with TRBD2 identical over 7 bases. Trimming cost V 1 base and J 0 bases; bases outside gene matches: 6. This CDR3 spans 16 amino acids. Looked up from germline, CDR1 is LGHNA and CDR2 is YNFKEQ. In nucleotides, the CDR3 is TGTGCCAGCAGCCAAGTCGGCCTAGCGGACTCCTACGAGCAGTACTTC. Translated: CASSQVGLADSYEQYF.

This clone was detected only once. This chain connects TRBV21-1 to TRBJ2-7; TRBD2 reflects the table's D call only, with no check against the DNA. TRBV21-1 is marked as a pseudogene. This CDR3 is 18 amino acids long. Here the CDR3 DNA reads TGTGCCAGCAGCAAACGCTCACTAGCGGGAGGGCCCTCCTACGAGCAGTACTTC. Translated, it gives CASSKRSLAGGPSYEQYF.

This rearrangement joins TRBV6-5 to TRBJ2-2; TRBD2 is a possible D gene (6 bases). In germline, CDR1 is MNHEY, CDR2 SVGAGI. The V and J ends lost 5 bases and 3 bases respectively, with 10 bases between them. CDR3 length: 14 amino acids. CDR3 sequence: CASSLWGDTGELFF. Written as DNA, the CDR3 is TGTGCCAGCAGTCTGTGGGGGGACACCGGGGAGCTGTTTTTT.

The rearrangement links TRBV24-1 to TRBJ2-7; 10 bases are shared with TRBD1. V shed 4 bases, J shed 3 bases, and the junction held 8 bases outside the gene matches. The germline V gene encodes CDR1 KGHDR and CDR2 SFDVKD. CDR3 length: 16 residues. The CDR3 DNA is TGTGCCACCAGTGACACCGGGACAGGGGCTGGCTACGAGCAGTACTTC. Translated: CATSDTGTGAGYEQYF.

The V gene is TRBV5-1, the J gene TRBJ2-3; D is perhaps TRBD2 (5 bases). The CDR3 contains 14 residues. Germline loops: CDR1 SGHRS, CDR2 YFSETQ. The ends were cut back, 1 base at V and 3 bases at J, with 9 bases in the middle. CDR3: CASSLLAGTDTQYF. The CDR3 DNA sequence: TGCGCCAGCAGCTTGCTAGCTGGGACAGATACGCAGTATTTT. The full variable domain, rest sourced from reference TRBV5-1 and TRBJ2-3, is KAGVTQTPRYLIKTRGQQVTLSCSPISGHRSVSWYQQTPGQGLQFLFEYFSETQRNKGNFPGRFSGRQFSNSRSEMNVSTLELGDSALYLCASSLLAGTDTQYFGPGTRLTVL.

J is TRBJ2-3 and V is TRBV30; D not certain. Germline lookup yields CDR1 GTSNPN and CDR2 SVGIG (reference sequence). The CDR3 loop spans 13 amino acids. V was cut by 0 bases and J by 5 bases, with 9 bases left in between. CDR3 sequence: CAWSVPPVDTQYF. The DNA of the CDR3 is TGTGCCTGGAGTGTACCCCCAGTAGATACGCAGTATTTT.

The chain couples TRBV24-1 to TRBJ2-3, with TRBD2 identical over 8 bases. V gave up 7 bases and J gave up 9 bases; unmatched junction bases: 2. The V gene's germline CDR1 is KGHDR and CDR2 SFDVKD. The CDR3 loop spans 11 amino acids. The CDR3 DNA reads TGTGCCACCAGGCGGGGGGCCACGCAGTATTTT. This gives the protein CATRRGATQYF.

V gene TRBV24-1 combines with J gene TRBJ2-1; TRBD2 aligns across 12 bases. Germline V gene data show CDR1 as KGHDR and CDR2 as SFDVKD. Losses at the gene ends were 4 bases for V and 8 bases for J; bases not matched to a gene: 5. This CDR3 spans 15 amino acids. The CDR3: CATSEPSGRGHEQFF. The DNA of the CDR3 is TGTGCCACCAGTGAACCTAGCGGGAGGGGCCATGAGCAGTTCTTC.

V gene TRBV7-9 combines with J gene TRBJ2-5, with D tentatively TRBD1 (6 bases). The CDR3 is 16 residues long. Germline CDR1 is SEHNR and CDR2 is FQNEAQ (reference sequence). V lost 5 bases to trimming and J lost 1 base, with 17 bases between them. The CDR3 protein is CASSTFGRDTQETQYF. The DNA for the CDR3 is TGTGCCAGCAGCACTTTTGGAAGGGACACCCAAGAGACCCAGTACTTC.

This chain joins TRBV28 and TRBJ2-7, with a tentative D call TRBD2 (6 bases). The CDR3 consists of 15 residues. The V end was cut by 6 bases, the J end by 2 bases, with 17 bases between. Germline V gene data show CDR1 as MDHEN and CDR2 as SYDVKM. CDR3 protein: CASSRRGGVPYEQYF. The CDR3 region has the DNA TGTGCCAGCAGCCGGCGCGGAGGGGTTCCCTACGAGCAGTACTTC.

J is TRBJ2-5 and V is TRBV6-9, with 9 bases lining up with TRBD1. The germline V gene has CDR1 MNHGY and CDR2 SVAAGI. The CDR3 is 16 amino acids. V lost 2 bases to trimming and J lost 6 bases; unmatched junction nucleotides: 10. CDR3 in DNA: TGTGCCAGCAGTTATCTCCGGACAGGGGCTGTGAAGACCCAGTACTTC. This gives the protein CASSYLRTGAVKTQYF.

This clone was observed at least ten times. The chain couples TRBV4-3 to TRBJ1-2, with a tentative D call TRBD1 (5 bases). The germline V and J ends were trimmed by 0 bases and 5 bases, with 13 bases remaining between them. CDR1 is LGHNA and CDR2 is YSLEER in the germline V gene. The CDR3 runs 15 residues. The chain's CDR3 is CASSQDRQILYGYTF. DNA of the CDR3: TGCGCCAGCAGCCAAGACCGACAGATACTATATGGCTACACCTTC.

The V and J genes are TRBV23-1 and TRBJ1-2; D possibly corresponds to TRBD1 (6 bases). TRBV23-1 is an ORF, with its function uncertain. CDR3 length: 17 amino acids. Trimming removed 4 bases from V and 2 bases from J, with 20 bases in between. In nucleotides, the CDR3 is TGCGCCAGCAGTCGTTCGGCTCCAGGGGAACGAAACTATGGCTACACCTTC. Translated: CASSRSAPGERNYGYTF.